The 2 T cell receptor beta chains in this list originate from one sample, sequenced in a study of T-cell reconstitution after alpha-beta-depleted transplantation in children listed by TCRdb under 2016. The treatment or condition label corresponds to: allogeneic hematopoietic cell transplantation with graft depleted of TCRalphabeta T cells and CD19 B cells. Libraries were built with PCR. Sequencing took place on an Illumina HiSeq 2500. To normalize quantification of the TCRbeta repertoire, the TCR libraries were built with molecular barcoding that relied on unique molecular identifiers. TCRdb trimmed public reads at Q25 via fastp, called clones via MiXCR and kept in-frame beta chains. Every CDR3 protein is listed once, alongside the most common genes and DNA of its rows. Across this sample there are 200,000 to 250,000 distinct CDR3 sequences, with roughly 25% seen only once. The ten largest clonotypes hold about 4.8% of the sample.

The sample consisted of PBMCs, mostly from graft donor cells, taken 360 days after TCRalphabeta/CD19-depleted stem cell transplant. The receptors were gathered from a female patient under 10 years old who had a stem cell transplant for congenital amegakaryocytic thrombocytopenia, so the T cells may come from the graft donor.

This clonotype was found many times. This rearrangement joins TRBV11-2 to TRBJ2-3; no clear D. V shed 0 bases and J shed 3 bases, with 13 bases lying between them. The CDR3 runs 16 residues. In germline, CDR1 is SGHAT, CDR2 FQNNGV. The CDR3 reads CASSLDNRAWTDTQYF. CDR3 nucleotides: TGTGCCAGCAGCTTAGACAACAGAGCTTGGACAGATACGCAGTATTTT. The whole variable domain, remainder taken from reference TRBV11-2 and TRBJ2-3, is EAGVAQSPRYKIIEKRQSVAFWCNPISGHATLYWYQQILGQGPKLLIQFQNNGVVDDSQLPKDRFSAERLKGVDSTLKIQPAKLEDSAVYLCASSLDNRAWTDTQYFGPGTRLTVL.

Only a few counts were recorded for this clonotype. This sequence joins TRBV5-1 and TRBJ2-7; D might be TRBD2 (6 bases). Germline lookup yields CDR1 SGHRS and CDR2 YFSETQ. CDR3 size: 16 residues. With 0 bases removed from V and 6 bases from J, the gap between germline ends came to 19 bases. The CDR3 loop is CASSLVGSGVPGEQYF. CDR3 DNA sequence: TGCGCCAGCAGCTTGGTGGGTAGCGGAGTACCGGGCGAGCAGTACTTC. Supplemented by reference TRBV5-1 and TRBJ2-7, the full variable domain reads KAGVTQTPRYLIKTRGQQVTLSCSPISGHRSVSWYQQTPGQGLQFLFEYFSETQRNKGNFPGRFSGRQFSNSRSEMNVSTLELGDSALYLCASSLVGSGVPGEQYFGPGTRLTVT.